This T cell receptor (beta chain) was identified in a study of Graves' ophthalmopathy and Graves' hyperthyroidism. Study summary: Untreated patients at initial diagnosis provided peripheral blood.

Presentation of ophthalmopathy in the donors involved moderate-to-severe activity, CAS ≥3, NOSPECS ≥4 and a duration under 3 months. A diagnosis was made from clinical symptoms together with serum thyroxine, TRAb, thyroid ultrasound and orbital computed tomography. Germline CDR1 MNHEY, CDR2 SVGEGT. The CDR3 extends over 15 amino acids. V lost 7 bases, J lost 7 bases, and 20 bases lay in between. RNA served as the template for amplifying TCR beta CDR3 regions. HTBI-primed first-round RT-PCR preceded second-round multiplex PCR. TCRdb re-derived calls from the multiplex PCR reads in MiXCR, one entry per CDR3 protein. The repertoire has a few hundred thousand distinct CDR3 sequences, about 22% of them found once; the top ten carry approximately 39%.

The chain has TRBV6-2 or TRBV6-3 and TRBJ1-5; possibly TRBD1 for D (6 bases). The sequenced material came from peripheral blood. The receptor was derived from a woman in her forties or fifties with Graves' ophthalmopathy. The CDR3 DNA sequence: TGTGCCAGCATGCAGGGGTTGGGATCTCGGCAGCCCCAGCATTTT. It translates to CASMQGLGSRQPQHF.